This TCR beta chain was captured in a study of identical twins. This clonotype was recorded many times. Its antigen is not identified. CDR1 is LNHDA, CDR2 SQIVND, per germline (reference sequence). Trimming shortened V by 3 bases and J by 2 bases, and 4 bases separated the two germline ends. The CDR3 runs 13 residues. One entry per CDR3 protein, called by TCRdb with MiXCR from the 5' RACE reads. This table has a few hundred thousand distinct CDR3 sequences, nearly 10% appearing once. Regarding the study as a whole: The study found that models underestimated out-of-frame TCR alpha sharing in monozygotic twins. In zero-insertion analyses, partial confounding could arise from invariant MAIT and iNKT cells. Interpretation of the results relied on cross-sectional statistical analysis and not on following the same donors. Twins shared beta out-of-frame sequences in excess, but this excess was weaker.

In addition, the sample was reused for a study of yellow fever vaccine responses in identical twins.

Sequenced material: PBMCs. The rearrangement links TRBV19 to TRBJ2-2; D remains unclear. This TCR derives from a woman aged 18-29 years in good health. The CDR3 region is CASSILNTGELFF. CDR3 coding DNA: TGTGCCAGTAGTATCCTCAACACCGGGGAGCTGTTTTTT.